This T cell receptor (beta chain) was observed in a study of cytomegalovirus exposure and HLA in healthy donors. On the study more broadly: There were fewer than 130 million unique TCR beta sequences, drawn from roughly 200 million T cells, in an earlier analysis.

The CDR3 is 15 residues long. Germline CDR1 is SGDLS and CDR2 is YYNGEE. V was shortened by 3 bases and J by 2 bases, with 15 bases between the two germline ends. PCR was performed using 60 Vbeta and 13 Jbeta primers. Only in-frame clones appear in the TCRdb table, and some are missing; sequencing was by immunoSEQ multiplex PCR. The sample has about 270,000 clones, about 66% seen once. The source of this sequence is a female donor in good health and CMV-seronegative. This sequence joins TRBV9 and TRBJ2-7; tentatively, D is TRBD2 (6 bases). The material sequenced was PBMCs. DNA of the CDR3: TGTGCCAGCAGCGCCCGCCGGGACTCACCCTACGAGCAGTACTTC. Protein: CASSARRDSPYEQYF.